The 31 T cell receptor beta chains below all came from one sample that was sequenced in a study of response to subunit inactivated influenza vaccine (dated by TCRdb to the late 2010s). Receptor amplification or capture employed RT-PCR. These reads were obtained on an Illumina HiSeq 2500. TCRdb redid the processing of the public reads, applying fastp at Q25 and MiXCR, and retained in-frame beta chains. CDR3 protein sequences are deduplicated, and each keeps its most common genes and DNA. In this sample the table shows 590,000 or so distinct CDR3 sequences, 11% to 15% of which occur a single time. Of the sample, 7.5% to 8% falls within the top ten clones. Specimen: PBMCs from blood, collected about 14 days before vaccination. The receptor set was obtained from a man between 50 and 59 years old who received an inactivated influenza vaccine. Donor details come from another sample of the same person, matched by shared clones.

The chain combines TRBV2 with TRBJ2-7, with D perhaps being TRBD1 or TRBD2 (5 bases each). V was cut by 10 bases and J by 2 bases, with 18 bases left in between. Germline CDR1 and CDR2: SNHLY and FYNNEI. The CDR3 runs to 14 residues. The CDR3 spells CATGTTRQTYEQYF. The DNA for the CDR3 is TGTGCCACGGGAACGACTCGACAGACCTACGAGCAGTACTTC.

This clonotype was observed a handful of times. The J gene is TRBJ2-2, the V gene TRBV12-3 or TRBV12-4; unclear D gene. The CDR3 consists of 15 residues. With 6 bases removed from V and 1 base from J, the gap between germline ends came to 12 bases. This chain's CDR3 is CASSPSAGNTGELFF. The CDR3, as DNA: TGTGCCAGCAGCCCGTCGGCTGGGAACACCGGGGAGCTGTTTTTT.

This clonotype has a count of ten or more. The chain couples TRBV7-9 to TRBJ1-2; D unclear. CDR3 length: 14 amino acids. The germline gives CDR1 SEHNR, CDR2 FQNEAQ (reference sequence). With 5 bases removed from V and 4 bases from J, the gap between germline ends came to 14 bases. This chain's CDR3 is CASSPLAGSYGYTF. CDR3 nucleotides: TGTGCCAGCAGCCCCCTGGCAGGAAGCTATGGCTACACCTTC.

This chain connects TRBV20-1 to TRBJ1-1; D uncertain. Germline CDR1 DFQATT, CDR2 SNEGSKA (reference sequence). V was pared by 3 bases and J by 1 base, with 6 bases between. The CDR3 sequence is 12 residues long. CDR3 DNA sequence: TGCAGTGCTAGCAGCAGGAACACTGAAGCTTTCTTT. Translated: CSASSRNTEAFF.

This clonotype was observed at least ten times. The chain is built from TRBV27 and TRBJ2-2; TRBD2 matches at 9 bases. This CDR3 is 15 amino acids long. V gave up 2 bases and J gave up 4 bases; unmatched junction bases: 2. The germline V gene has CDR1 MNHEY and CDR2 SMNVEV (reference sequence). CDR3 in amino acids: CASSLAGGVTGELFF. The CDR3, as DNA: TGTGCCAGCAGTTTAGCGGGGGGGGTCACCGGGGAGCTGTTTTTT.

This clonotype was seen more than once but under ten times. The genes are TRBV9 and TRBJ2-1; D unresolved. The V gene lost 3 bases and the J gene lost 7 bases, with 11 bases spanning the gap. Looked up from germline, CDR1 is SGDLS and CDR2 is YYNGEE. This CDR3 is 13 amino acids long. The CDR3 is CASSAGPDNEQFF. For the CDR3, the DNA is TGTGCCAGCAGCGCGGGTCCGGATAATGAGCAGTTCTTC.

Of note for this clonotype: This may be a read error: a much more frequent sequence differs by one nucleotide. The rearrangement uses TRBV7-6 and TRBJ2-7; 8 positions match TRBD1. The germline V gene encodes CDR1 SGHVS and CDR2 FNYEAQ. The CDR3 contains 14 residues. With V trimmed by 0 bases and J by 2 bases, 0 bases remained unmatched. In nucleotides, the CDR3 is TGTGCCAGCAGCTTAGCGGACAGGGCCTACGAGCAGTACTTC. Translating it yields CASSLADRAYEQYF.

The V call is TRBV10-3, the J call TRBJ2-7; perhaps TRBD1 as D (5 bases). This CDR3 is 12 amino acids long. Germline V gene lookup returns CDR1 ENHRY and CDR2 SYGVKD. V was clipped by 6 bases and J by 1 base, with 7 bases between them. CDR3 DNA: TGTGCCATCAGGAAGGGGTCCTACGAGCAGTACTTC. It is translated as CAIRKGSYEQYF.

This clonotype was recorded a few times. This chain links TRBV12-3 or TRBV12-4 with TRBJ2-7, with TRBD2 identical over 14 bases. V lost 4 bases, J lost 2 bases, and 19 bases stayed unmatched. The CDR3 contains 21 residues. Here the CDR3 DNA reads TGTGCCAGCAGTTATAGCTTCGGGACTAGCGGGAGTTATGGAGATCCCTACGAGCAGTACTTC. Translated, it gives CASSYSFGTSGSYGDPYEQYF.

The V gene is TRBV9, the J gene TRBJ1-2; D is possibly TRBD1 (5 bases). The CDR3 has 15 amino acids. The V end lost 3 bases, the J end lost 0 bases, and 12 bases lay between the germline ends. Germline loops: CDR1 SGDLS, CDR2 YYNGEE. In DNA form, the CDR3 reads TGTGCCAGCAGCGCGGGTGGGGGAACTAACTATGGCTACACCTTC. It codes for CASSAGGGTNYGYTF.

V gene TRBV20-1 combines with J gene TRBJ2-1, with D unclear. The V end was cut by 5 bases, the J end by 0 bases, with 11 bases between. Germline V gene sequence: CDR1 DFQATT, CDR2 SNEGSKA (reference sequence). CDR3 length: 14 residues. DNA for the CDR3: TGCAGTGCTCGCCGGGCTAGCTCCTACAATGAGCAGTTCTTC. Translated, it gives CSARRASSYNEQFF.

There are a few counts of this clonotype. The DNA for the CDR3 is TGTGCCAGCAGTTTGACGCTAACCCCTAGCACAGATACGCAGTATTTT. It specifies CASSLTLTPSTDTQYF. This chain links TRBV12-3 or TRBV12-4 with TRBJ2-3; no firm D call. Trimming removed 3 bases from V and 0 bases from J, with 13 bases in between. The length of the CDR3 is 16 residues.

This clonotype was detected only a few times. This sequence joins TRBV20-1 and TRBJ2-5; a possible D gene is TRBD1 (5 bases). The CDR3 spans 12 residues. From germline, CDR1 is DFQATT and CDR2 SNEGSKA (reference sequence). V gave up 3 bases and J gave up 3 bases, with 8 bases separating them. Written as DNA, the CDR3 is TGCAGTGCTAGTTCAGGGAAAGAGACCCAGTACTTC. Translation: CSASSGKETQYF.

The CDR3 loop is CASSLRSGNTEAFF. The CDR3 DNA reads as TGTGCCAGCAGCTTGCGGTCGGGAAATACTGAAGCTTTCTTT. V gene TRBV7-2 combines with J gene TRBJ1-1; D unresolved. Germline V gene lookup returns CDR1 SGHTA and CDR2 FQGNSA. The CDR3 is made up of 14 amino acids. V was shortened by 3 bases and J by 5 bases, with 13 bases between the two germline ends.

The CDR3, as DNA: TGTGCCAGCAGCGTTTCTAGGATTACAGATACGCAGTATTTT. This gives the protein CASSVSRITDTQYF. This chain joins TRBV9 and TRBJ2-3; D is undetermined. CDR1 SGDLS and CDR2 YYNGEE come from the germline V gene. The CDR3 spans 14 residues. Trimming cost V 2 bases and J 3 bases, with 10 bases left between them.

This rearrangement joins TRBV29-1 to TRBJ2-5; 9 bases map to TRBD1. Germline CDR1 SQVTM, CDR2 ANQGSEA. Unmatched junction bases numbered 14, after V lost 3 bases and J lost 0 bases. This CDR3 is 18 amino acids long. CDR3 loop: CSVERGQGFGGDQETQYF. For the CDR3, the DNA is TGCAGCGTTGAGAGGGGACAGGGATTTGGAGGGGACCAAGAGACCCAGTACTTC.

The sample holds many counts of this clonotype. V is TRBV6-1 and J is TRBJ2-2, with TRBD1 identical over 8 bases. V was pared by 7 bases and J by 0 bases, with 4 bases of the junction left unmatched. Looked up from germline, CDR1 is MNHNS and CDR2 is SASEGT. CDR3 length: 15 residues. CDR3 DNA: TGTGCCAGCAACCCGACAGGGGCGAACACCGGGGAGCTGTTTTTT. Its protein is CASNPTGANTGELFF.

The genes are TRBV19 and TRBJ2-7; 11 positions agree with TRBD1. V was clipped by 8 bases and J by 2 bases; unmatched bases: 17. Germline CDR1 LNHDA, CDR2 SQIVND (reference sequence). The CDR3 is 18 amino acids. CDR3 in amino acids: CASQSNLGTGGATYEQYF. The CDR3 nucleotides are TGTGCCAGTCAGTCAAACCTCGGGACAGGGGGAGCAACCTACGAGCAGTACTTC.

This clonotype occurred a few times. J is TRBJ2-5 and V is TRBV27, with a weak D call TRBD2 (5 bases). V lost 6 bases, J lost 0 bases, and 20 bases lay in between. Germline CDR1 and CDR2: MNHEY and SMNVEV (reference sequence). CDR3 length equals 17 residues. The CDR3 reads CASSPEVANGYQETQYF. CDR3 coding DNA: TGTGCCAGCAGCCCTGAAGTAGCGAACGGGTACCAAGAGACCCAGTACTTC.

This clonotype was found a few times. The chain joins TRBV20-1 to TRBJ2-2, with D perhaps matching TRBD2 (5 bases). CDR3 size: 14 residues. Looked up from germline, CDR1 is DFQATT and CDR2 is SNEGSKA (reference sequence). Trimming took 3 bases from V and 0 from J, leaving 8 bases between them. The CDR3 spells CSASGDSNTGELFF. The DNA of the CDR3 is TGCAGTGCTAGCGGGGATTCGAACACCGGGGAGCTGTTTTTT.

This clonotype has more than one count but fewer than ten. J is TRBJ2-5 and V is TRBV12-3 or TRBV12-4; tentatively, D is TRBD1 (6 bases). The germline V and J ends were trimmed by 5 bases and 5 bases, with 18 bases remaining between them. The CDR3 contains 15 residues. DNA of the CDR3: TGTGCCAGCAGTCCCCCAGGGGCCCGCCCGGAGACCCAGTACTTC. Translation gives CASSPPGARPETQYF.

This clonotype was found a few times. The CDR3 region has the DNA TGCAGTGCTAGAGCCGGGACAGCTAGCACAGATACGCAGTATTTT. Protein sequence: CSARAGTASTDTQYF. This chain joins TRBV20-1 and TRBJ2-3; 7 nucleotides line up with TRBD1. This CDR3 spans 15 amino acids. Germline CDR1 DFQATT, CDR2 SNEGSKA (reference sequence). J was trimmed by 0 bases and V by 1 base; bases with no gene match: 4.

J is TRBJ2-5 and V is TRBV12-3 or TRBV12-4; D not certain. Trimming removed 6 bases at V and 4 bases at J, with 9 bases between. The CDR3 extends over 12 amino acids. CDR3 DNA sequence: TGTGCCAGCAGGGGCATCCCAGAGACCCAGTACTTC. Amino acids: CASRGIPETQYF.

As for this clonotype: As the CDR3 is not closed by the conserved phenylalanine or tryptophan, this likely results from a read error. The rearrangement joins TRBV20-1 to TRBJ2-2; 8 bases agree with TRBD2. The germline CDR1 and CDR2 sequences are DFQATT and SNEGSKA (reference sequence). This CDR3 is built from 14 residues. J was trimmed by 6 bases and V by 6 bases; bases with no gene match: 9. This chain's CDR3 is CSARGLAGAGELFS. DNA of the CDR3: TGCAGTGCCCGAGGTCTAGCGGGCGCCGGGGAGCTGTTTTCT.

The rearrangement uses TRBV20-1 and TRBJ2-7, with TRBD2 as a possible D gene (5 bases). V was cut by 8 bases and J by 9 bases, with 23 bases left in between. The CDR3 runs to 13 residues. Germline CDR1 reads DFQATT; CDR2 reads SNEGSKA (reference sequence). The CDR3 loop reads CSLRAPSSSGQYF. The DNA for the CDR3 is TGCAGTCTAAGGGCCCCATCATCAAGCGGGCAGTACTTC.

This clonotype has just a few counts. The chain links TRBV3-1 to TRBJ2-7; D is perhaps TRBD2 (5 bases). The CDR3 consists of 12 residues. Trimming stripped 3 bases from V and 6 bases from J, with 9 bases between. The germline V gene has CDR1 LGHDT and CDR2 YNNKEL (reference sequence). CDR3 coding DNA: TGTGCCAGCAGCCATAGGGAGACCGAGCAGTACTTC. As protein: CASSHRETEQYF.

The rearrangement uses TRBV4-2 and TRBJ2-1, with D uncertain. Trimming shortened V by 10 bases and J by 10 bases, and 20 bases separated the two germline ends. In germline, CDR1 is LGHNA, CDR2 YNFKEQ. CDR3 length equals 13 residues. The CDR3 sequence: CAMGPGLICEQFF. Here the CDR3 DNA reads TGTGCCATGGGCCCCGGCCTCATCTGCGAGCAGTTCTTC.

The CDR3 region has the DNA TGCAGTGCACAGGGGGTTCCCGCCCATTACATTAGCACAGATACGCAGTATTTT. It encodes CSAQGVPAHYISTDTQYF. V is TRBV20-1 and J is TRBJ2-3, with 8 bases lining up with TRBD1. The CDR3 has 18 amino acids. The germline gives CDR1 DFQATT, CDR2 SNEGSKA (reference sequence). The J segment lost 0 bases and the V segment lost 6 bases, leaving 17 bases of the junction unmatched.

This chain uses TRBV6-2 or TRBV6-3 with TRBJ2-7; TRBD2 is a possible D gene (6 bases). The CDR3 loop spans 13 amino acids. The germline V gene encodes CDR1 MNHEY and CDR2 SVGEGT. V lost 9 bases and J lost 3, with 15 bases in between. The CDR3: CASNYRRVYEQYF. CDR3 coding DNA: TGTGCCAGTAACTACCGGAGGGTCTACGAGCAGTACTTC.

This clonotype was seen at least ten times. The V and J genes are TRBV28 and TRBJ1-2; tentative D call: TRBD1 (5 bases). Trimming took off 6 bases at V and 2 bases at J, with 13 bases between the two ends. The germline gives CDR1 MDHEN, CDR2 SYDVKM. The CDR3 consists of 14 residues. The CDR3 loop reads CASRTGRRNYGYTF. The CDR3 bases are TGTGCCAGCAGGACGGGACGGAGGAACTATGGCTACACCTTC.

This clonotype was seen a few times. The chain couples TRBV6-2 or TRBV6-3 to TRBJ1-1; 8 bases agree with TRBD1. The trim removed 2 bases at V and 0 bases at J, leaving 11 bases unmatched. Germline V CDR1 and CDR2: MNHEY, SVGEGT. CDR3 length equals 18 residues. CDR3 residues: CASSYAGQGRGMNTEAFF. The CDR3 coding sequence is TGTGCCAGCAGTTACGCCGGACAGGGAAGGGGGATGAACACTGAAGCTTTCTTT.